The 8 T cell receptor beta chains presented below share a single source sample, sequenced in a study of blood T cell repertoires in COVID-19. Using immunoSEQ multiplex PCR, the repertoire was profiled, and TCRdb retains in-frame clones only, with some absent. The profile shows 200,000 or so clones, 80% to 90% of them singletons. The sequenced material came from PBMCs or T cells enriched from blood (not recorded which). The source is a woman between 18 and 29 years old in a cohort exposed to, infected with or recovered from COVID-19 (not recorded which).

V and J are TRBV12-3 or TRBV12-4 and TRBJ1-2; D is undetermined. V shed 3 bases and J shed 7 bases, with 12 bases lying between them. CDR3 length equals 13 residues. The CDR3 DNA is TGTGCCAGCAGTTTGACCCTACGGAGTGGCTACACCTTC. This sequence encodes CASSLTLRSGYTF.

This clone was recorded once. Other DNA sequences in this sample translate to the same CDR3. This chain joins TRBV19 and TRBJ2-7, with D perhaps matching TRBD1 (6 bases). CDR1 is LNHDA and CDR2 is SQIVND in the germline V gene (reference sequence). V lost 6 bases and J lost 2, with 14 bases in between. The CDR3 extends over 14 amino acids. The CDR3 DNA is TGTGCCAGTAGCATAAGGACAGAGCCCTACGAGCAGTACTTC. Translating it yields CASSIRTEPYEQYF.

V is TRBV9 and J is TRBJ2-7; 7 bases agree with TRBD2. The CDR3 has 14 amino acids. J gave up 4 bases and V 3 bases, and 7 bases lay outside the gene matches. The germline CDR1 and CDR2 sequences are SGDLS and YYNGEE. The chain's CDR3 is CASSESGGIYEQYF. As DNA, the CDR3 is TGTGCCAGCAGCGAATCGGGAGGCATATACGAGCAGTACTTC.

The genes are TRBV27 and TRBJ1-5; D unclear. From germline, CDR1 is MNHEY and CDR2 SMNVEV (reference sequence). The CDR3 is 10 residues long. Trimming shortened V by 8 bases and J by 10 bases, and 9 bases separated the two germline ends. CDR3 in DNA: TGTGCCAGCGGTATCTATCCCCAGCATTTT. Its protein product is CASGIYPQHF.

The chain couples TRBV20-1 to TRBJ2-5; 10 bases map to TRBD2. The length of the CDR3 is 15 residues. Trimming at V came to 5 bases and at J to 7 bases, leaving 13 bases not matched to a gene. Germline CDR1 and CDR2: DFQATT and SNEGSKA (reference sequence). In nucleotides, the CDR3 is TGCAGTGCTGGTGTTCGAGCGGGGGGGCCTGGGACCCAGTACTTC. This encodes CSAGVRAGGPGTQYF.

The V gene is TRBV5-1, the J gene TRBJ1-3, with D maybe TRBD1 (5 bases). The ends were cut back, 5 bases at V and 4 bases at J, with 22 bases in the middle. This CDR3 spans 17 amino acids. Germline V gene lookup returns CDR1 SGHRS and CDR2 YFSETQ. CDR3 protein: CASRRTSGGSVGNTIYF. The CDR3 region has the DNA TGCGCCAGCAGACGTACCTCCGGGGGTTCGGTAGGAAACACCATATATTTT.

A single count supports this clone. The chain links TRBV6-5 to TRBJ1-1, with D possibly being TRBD1 (5 bases). CDR3 size: 13 residues. V shed 6 bases and J shed 5 bases, with 13 bases lying between them. Per the germline V gene, CDR1 is MNHEY and CDR2 is SVGAGI. This CDR3 reads CASRARGGTEAFF. CDR3 nucleotides: TGTGCCAGCAGGGCCCGGGGGGGGACTGAAGCTTTCTTT.

The chain links TRBV4-1 to TRBJ2-1, with a weak D call TRBD1 (6 bases). V lost 0 bases, J lost 6 bases, and 12 bases lay in between. The germline CDR1 and CDR2 sequences are MGHRA and YSYEKL. The CDR3 is 15 amino acids. The CDR3 spells CASSQDGTRVNEQFF. The CDR3 bases are TGCGCCAGCAGCCAAGATGGGACACGGGTCAATGAGCAGTTCTTC.